The 31 T cell receptor beta chains listed next were all sequenced from one sample in a study of cytotoxic CD8 clonotypes in ibrutinib-treated CLL. Generated by immunoSEQ multiplex PCR, the TCRdb table keeps only in-frame clones and is missing some. The repertoire consists of around 130,000 clones, with under 90% occurring once and the leading ten covering about 3.3%. Sequenced material: PBMCs, taken after 24 months of ibrutinib treatment. All receptors come from a human donor with chronic lymphocytic leukemia.

The chain links TRBV27 to TRBJ2-7, with D unresolved. The V end lost 7 bases, the J end lost 1 base, and 23 bases lay between the germline ends. In germline, CDR1 is MNHEY, CDR2 SMNVEV (reference sequence). The CDR3 loop spans 17 amino acids. This CDR3 reads CASKDLAGSTPSYEQYF. Here the CDR3 DNA reads TGTGCCAGCAAAGATCTCGCAGGCTCGACTCCGTCCTACGAGCAGTACTTC.

The chain employs TRBV30 and TRBJ1-2; D call uncertain. This CDR3 spans 15 amino acids. V lost 3 bases and J lost 6, with 20 bases in between. Germline CDR1 and CDR2: GTSNPN and SVGIG (reference sequence). DNA for the CDR3: TGTGCCTGGAGCGTAGGGAAATTTGCCCCAGATGGCTACACCTTC. Its translation is CAWSVGKFAPDGYTF.

In nucleotides, the CDR3 is TGTGCCAGCAGCCGGGACAGGGCAATGACAGATACGCAGTATTTT. This gives the protein CASSRDRAMTDTQYF. The rearrangement joins TRBV7-3 to TRBJ2-3; 9 bases fit TRBD1. The germline V gene encodes CDR1 SGHTA and CDR2 FQGTGA. With V trimmed by 5 bases and J by 3 bases, 6 bases remained unmatched. This CDR3 spans 15 amino acids.

This chain uses TRBV6-1 with TRBJ2-1, with 10 bases matching TRBD1. Germline values: CDR1 MNHNS, CDR2 SASEGT. The V and J ends lost 3 bases and 9 bases, in that order; junction bases with no gene match: 8. The CDR3 totals 15 residues. The CDR3 coding sequence is TGTGCCAGCAGTGACCCGGGACAGGGGATGGGTGAGCAGTTCTTC. Residues: CASSDPGQGMGEQFF.

This chain joins TRBV2 and TRBJ1-3; D is uncertain. The CDR3 contains 14 residues. Looked up from germline, CDR1 is SNHLY and CDR2 is FYNNEI. Trimming cost V 7 bases and J 4 bases, with 14 bases left between them. DNA of the CDR3: TGTGCCAGCACGAGAGGAGGTACCGGAAACACCATATATTTT. Translating it yields CASTRGGTGNTIYF.

CDR3 coding DNA: TGTGCCAGCAGCTTCTCTGGGGGGAATTCACCCCTCCACTTT. It specifies CASSFSGGNSPLHF. The chain carries TRBV5-6 and TRBJ1-6; perhaps TRBD1 as D (5 bases). V lost 2 bases to trimming and J lost 7 bases, with 10 bases between them. Per germline, CDR1 SGHDT and CDR2 YYEEEE. The CDR3 extends over 14 amino acids.

This rearrangement joins TRBV19 to TRBJ2-3; weak D call: TRBD2 (5 bases). V was trimmed by 4 bases and J by 13 bases, leaving 18 bases between them. CDR1 and CDR2 (germline): LNHDA, SQIVND (reference sequence). The CDR3 has 13 amino acids. The CDR3 region is CASSTETRRRKYF. The CDR3 coding sequence is TGTGCCAGTAGTACAGAAACTAGGCGGAGAAAGTATTTT.

The rearrangement uses TRBV18 and TRBJ1-4; D might be TRBD1 (6 bases). CDR3 length: 13 residues. Germline values: CDR1 KGHSH, CDR2 LQKENI. Trimming removed 4 bases from V and 6 bases from J, with 9 bases in between. DNA of the CDR3: TGTGCCAGCTCACGTCGACAGGATGAAAAACTGTTTTTT. Its translation: CASSRRQDEKLFF.

The chain combines TRBV7-9 with TRBJ1-6, with D possibly being TRBD1 (6 bases). This CDR3 is 15 amino acids long. Germline CDR1 reads SEHNR; CDR2 reads FQNEAQ (reference sequence). V dropped 4 bases and J dropped 7 bases, with 14 bases sitting between them. CDR3 sequence: CASSSGQFENSPLHF. For the CDR3, the DNA is TGTGCCAGCAGCTCCGGACAGTTTGAAAATTCACCCCTCCACTTT.

Remarks on this clone: The same CDR3 arises from other DNA sequences in this sample as well. The V call is TRBV7-2, the J call TRBJ2-7; D uncertain. This CDR3 is 13 amino acids long. The germline V and J ends were trimmed by 3 bases and 2 bases, with 8 bases remaining between them. Germline V lookup: CDR1 SGHTA, CDR2 FQGNSA. The DNA of the CDR3 is TGTGCCAGCAGCTTGGCATCGACCTACGAGCAGTACTTC. It codes for CASSLASTYEQYF.

The chain is built from TRBV19 and TRBJ2-2; 8 nucleotides match TRBD1. Trimming cost V 5 bases and J 4 bases; bases outside gene matches: 9. This CDR3 region has 16 residues. The V gene's germline CDR1 is LNHDA and CDR2 SQIVND (reference sequence). The CDR3 loop is CASSSDRGPGTGELFF. In DNA form, the CDR3 reads TGTGCCAGTAGTTCCGACAGGGGCCCGGGCACCGGGGAGCTGTTTTTT.

The chain has TRBV2 and TRBJ1-1; no definite D call. Trimming shortened V by 6 bases and J by 1 base, and 15 bases separated the two germline ends. The CDR3 length is 15 residues. CDR1 and CDR2 (germline): SNHLY, FYNNEI. The CDR3 is CASSPRANPNTEAFF. The CDR3 nucleotides read TGTGCCAGCAGCCCCCGGGCCAACCCGAACACTGAAGCTTTCTTT. The full variable domain, its missing parts supplied by reference TRBV2 and TRBJ1-1, is EPEVTQTPSHQVTQMGQEVILRCVPISNHLYFYWYRQILGQKVEFLVSFYNNEISEKSEIFDDQFSVERPDGSNFTLKIRSTKLEDSAMYFCASSPRANPNTEAFFGQGTRLTVV.

This rearrangement joins TRBV6-1 to TRBJ1-3; D remains unclear. Between the trimmed V and J ends, which lost 6 bases and 0 bases, there was a span of 12 bases. The CDR3 is 15 residues long. CDR1 MNHNS and CDR2 SASEGT come from the germline V gene. The CDR3 DNA sequence: TGTGCCAGCAGCCAAGGACGGAGCTCTGGAAACACCATATATTTT. Translating gives CASSQGRSSGNTIYF.

The genes are TRBV11-2 and TRBJ2-7, with D uncertain. The germline gives CDR1 SGHAT, CDR2 FQNNGV. This CDR3 spans 10 amino acids. The V and J ends lost 5 bases and 7 bases respectively, with 6 bases between them. CDR3 DNA sequence: TGTGCCAGCAGCACCTTAGAGCAGTACTTC. It is translated as CASSTLEQYF.

The chain couples TRBV18 to TRBJ2-3, with 12 bases lining up with TRBD2. CDR1 and CDR2 from the germline V gene are KGHSH and LQKENI. V was pared by 3 bases and J by 1 base, with 5 bases of the junction left unmatched. The CDR3 consists of 17 residues. The CDR3 DNA sequence: TGTGCCAGCTCACCGGTGACTAGCGGGGGTGGCACAGATACGCAGTATTTT. Protein product: CASSPVTSGGGTDTQYF.

V usage is TRBV5-1 and J usage is TRBJ1-2, with D possibly being TRBD1 (6 bases). The CDR3 extends over 13 amino acids. V shed 1 base and J shed 3 bases, with 7 bases lying between them. Germline CDR1 and CDR2: SGHRS and YFSETQ. CDR3 residues: CASSLRGDYGYTF. CDR3 in DNA: TGCGCCAGCAGCTTGAGGGGGGACTATGGCTACACCTTC.

The gene calls are TRBV10-3 and TRBJ2-7; TRBD2 agrees at 10 bases. V dropped 0 bases and J dropped 6; count of bases not matched to a gene: 2. The CDR3 runs to 14 residues. Germline CDR1 reads ENHRY; CDR2 reads SYGVKD. The chain's CDR3 is CAISESSGGFEQYF. CDR3 DNA sequence: TGTGCCATCAGTGAGTCTAGCGGGGGGTTCGAGCAGTACTTC.

This clone was detected a few times. This sequence joins TRBV27 and TRBJ1-2, with a tentative D call TRBD1 (5 bases). Germline V gene sequence: CDR1 MNHEY, CDR2 SMNVEV (reference sequence). The CDR3 loop spans 13 amino acids. The germline V and J ends were trimmed by 2 bases and 8 bases, with 12 bases remaining between them. In DNA, the CDR3 is TGTGCCAGCAGTTTAAGCTCGCGGGGGGGCTACACCTTC. Translated, it gives CASSLSSRGGYTF.

As regards this clone: Distinct nucleotide sequences in the sample also encode this CDR3. The V gene is TRBV10-3, the J gene TRBJ1-2; D is unclear. Germline-derived CDR1 and CDR2 are ENHRY and SYGVKD. The CDR3 has 13 amino acids. With 2 bases removed from V and 1 base from J, the gap between germline ends came to 5 bases. In nucleotides, the CDR3 is TGTGCCATCAGTGAGACAGTTAACTATGGCTACACCTTC. As protein: CAISETVNYGYTF.

In DNA form, the CDR3 reads TGTGCCAGCAGCTTAGCCAGGGTGACGAATGGCTACACCTTC. Its translation is CASSLARVTNGYTF. The chain links TRBV7-9 to TRBJ1-2; tentative D call: TRBD1 (5 bases). CDR1 is SEHNR and CDR2 is FQNEAQ in the germline V gene (reference sequence). With 0 bases removed from V and 6 bases from J, the gap between germline ends came to 11 bases. The CDR3 length is 14 residues.

CDR3 loop: CASSLGANEKLFF. The CDR3 region has the DNA TGTGCCAGCAGTCTGGGGGCTAATGAAAAACTGTTTTTT. The J gene is TRBJ1-4, the V gene TRBV25-1; tentatively, D is TRBD1 (5 bases). The V and J ends lost 5 bases and 3 bases respectively, with 7 bases between them. This CDR3 has 13 amino acids. CDR1 is MGHDK and CDR2 is SYGVNS in the germline V gene.

V is TRBV6-5 and J is TRBJ2-7, with D unclear. Trimming cost V 0 bases and J 2 bases, with 11 bases left between them. There are 15 residues in the CDR3. The germline V gene encodes CDR1 MNHEY and CDR2 SVGAGI. CDR3 sequence reads: CASSYSPGPTYEQYF. DNA of the CDR3: TGTGCCAGCAGTTACTCGCCAGGACCTACCTACGAGCAGTACTTC.

The CDR3 region is CASSLGVGGNEQYF. Written as DNA, the CDR3 is TGCGCCAGCAGCTTGGGGGTAGGGGGGAACGAGCAGTACTTC. The chain employs TRBV5-1 and TRBJ2-7, with D perhaps being TRBD1 or TRBD2 (6 bases each). The CDR3 contains 14 residues. The germline V and J ends were trimmed by 0 bases and 5 bases, with 12 bases remaining between them. CDR1 is SGHRS, CDR2 YFSETQ, per germline.

V usage is TRBV7-9 and J usage is TRBJ1-2; 9 nucleotides agree with TRBD1. The CDR3 totals 16 residues. CDR1 and CDR2 from the germline V gene are SEHNR and FQNEAQ (reference sequence). V shed 5 bases, J shed 2 bases, and the junction held 9 bases outside the gene matches. The CDR3 DNA reads TGTGCCAGCAGCCGGCGGGGACAGGGACCGAACTATGGCTACACCTTC. Amino acid sequence: CASSRRGQGPNYGYTF.

The chain carries TRBV5-4 and TRBJ1-2; TRBD1 is a possible D gene (5 bases). Trimming stripped 0 bases from V and 4 bases from J, with 13 bases between. Looked up from germline, CDR1 is SGHNT and CDR2 is YYREEE (reference sequence). This CDR3 is built from 15 residues. The CDR3 region has the DNA TGTGCCAGCAGCTTGGCCGCAGGGTCTTTCTATGGCTACACCTTC. Its protein product is CASSLAAGSFYGYTF.

This clone was detected once. V gene TRBV30 combines with J gene TRBJ2-2; no reliable D call. Germline loops: CDR1 GTSNPN, CDR2 SVGIG (reference sequence). There are 11 residues in the CDR3. The ends were cut back, 3 bases at V and 5 bases at J, with 4 bases in the middle. Here the CDR3 DNA reads TGTGCCTGGAGGGGAACCGGGGAGCTGTTTTTT. Residues: CAWRGTGELFF.

The chain uses TRBV7-6 and TRBJ2-1, with 9 bases lining up with TRBD2. V shed 5 bases and J 10 bases; nucleotides not matched to a gene: 9. The CDR3 totals 14 residues. Germline V gene lookup returns CDR1 SGHVS and CDR2 FNYEAQ. The CDR3 DNA reads as TGTGCCAGCAGCCAACAACTTAGCGGGGGAGAGCAGTTCTTC. Residues: CASSQQLSGGEQFF.

The chain couples TRBV10-3 to TRBJ1-2; D remains ambiguous. V gave up 0 bases and J gave up 1 base, with 6 bases separating them. Germline CDR1 reads ENHRY; CDR2 reads SYGVKD. The CDR3 length is 14 residues. CDR3 DNA sequence: TGTGCCATCAGTGAGTCTTTACTTAACTATGGCTACACCTTC. It is translated as CAISESLLNYGYTF.

This chain links TRBV19 with TRBJ2-7; D may be TRBD1 or TRBD2 (5 bases each). Germline V gene sequence: CDR1 LNHDA, CDR2 SQIVND (reference sequence). There are 14 residues in the CDR3. V was shortened by 6 bases and J by 3 bases, with 15 bases between the two germline ends. CDR3 region: CASSGTVSSYEQYF. In nucleotides, the CDR3 is TGTGCCAGTAGCGGGACGGTCTCCAGCTACGAGCAGTACTTC.

J is TRBJ1-6 and V is TRBV6-5, with TRBD1 as a possible D gene (5 bases). This CDR3 region has 14 residues. The V end lost 5 bases, the J end lost 7 bases, and 12 bases lay between the germline ends. Germline CDR1 reads MNHEY; CDR2 reads SVGAGI. This chain's CDR3 is CASSRGTGNSPLHF. The CDR3 bases are TGTGCCAGCAGTAGAGGGACGGGAAATTCACCCCTCCACTTT.

The chain is built from TRBV7-2 and TRBJ2-7; 7 nucleotides align to TRBD1. The CDR3 is made up of 13 amino acids. J was trimmed by 6 bases and V by 0 bases; bases with no gene match: 2. Germline V gene sequence: CDR1 SGHTA, CDR2 FQGNSA. CDR3 amino acids: CASSLAGTVEQYF. The CDR3 coding sequence is TGTGCCAGCAGCTTAGCAGGGACAGTCGAGCAGTACTTC.